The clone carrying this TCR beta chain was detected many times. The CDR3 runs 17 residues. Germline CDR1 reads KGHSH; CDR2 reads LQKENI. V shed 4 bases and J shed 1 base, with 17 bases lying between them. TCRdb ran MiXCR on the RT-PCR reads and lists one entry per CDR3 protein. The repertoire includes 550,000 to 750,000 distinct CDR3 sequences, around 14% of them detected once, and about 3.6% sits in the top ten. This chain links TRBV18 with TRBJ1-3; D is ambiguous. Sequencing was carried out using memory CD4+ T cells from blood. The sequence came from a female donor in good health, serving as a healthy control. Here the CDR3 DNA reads TGTGCCAGCTCACTGGCAGGTTTCTCTACTTCTGGAAACACCATATATTTT. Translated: CASSLAGFSTSGNTIYF. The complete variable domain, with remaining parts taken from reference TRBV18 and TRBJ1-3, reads NAGVMQNPRHLVRRRGQEARLRCSPMKGHSHVYWYRQLPEEGLKFMVYLQKENIIDESGMPKERFSAEFPKEGPSILRIQQVVRGDSAAYFCASSLAGFSTSGNTIYFGEGSWLTVV.